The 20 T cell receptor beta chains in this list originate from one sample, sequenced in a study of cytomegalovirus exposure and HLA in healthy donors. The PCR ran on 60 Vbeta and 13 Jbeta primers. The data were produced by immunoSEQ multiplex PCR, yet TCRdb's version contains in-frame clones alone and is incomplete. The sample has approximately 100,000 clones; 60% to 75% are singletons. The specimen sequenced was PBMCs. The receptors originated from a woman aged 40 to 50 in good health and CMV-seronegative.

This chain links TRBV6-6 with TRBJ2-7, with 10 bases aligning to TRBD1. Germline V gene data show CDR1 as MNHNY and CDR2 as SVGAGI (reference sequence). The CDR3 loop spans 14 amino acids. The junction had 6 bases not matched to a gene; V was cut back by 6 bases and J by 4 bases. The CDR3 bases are TGTGCCAGCAGCTACCGGGACAGGGGTTACGAGCAGTACTTC. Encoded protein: CASSYRDRGYEQYF.

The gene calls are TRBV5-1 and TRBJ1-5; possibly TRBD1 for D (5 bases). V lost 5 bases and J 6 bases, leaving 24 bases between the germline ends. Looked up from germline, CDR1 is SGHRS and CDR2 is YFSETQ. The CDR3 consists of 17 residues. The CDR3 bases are TGCGCCAGCAGATTCAATAGTGGCAGGGTAATGCGTCAGCCCCAGCATTTT. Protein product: CASRFNSGRVMRQPQHF. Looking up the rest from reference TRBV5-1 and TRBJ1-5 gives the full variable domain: KAGVTQTPRYLIKTRGQQVTLSCSPISGHRSVSWYQQTPGQGLQFLFEYFSETQRNKGNFPGRFSGRQFSNSRSEMNVSTLELGDSALYLCASRFNSGRVMRQPQHFGDGTRLSIL.

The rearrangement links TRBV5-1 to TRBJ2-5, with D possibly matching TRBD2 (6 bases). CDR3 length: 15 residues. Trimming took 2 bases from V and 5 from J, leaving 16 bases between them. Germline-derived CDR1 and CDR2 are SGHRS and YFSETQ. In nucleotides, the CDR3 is TGCGCCAGCAGCTTTGAGGGAGGCCCCGCGGAGACCCAGTACTTC. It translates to CASSFEGGPAETQYF. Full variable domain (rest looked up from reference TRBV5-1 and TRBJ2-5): KAGVTQTPRYLIKTRGQQVTLSCSPISGHRSVSWYQQTPGQGLQFLFEYFSETQRNKGNFPGRFSGRQFSNSRSEMNVSTLELGDSALYLCASSFEGGPAETQYFGPGTRLLVL.

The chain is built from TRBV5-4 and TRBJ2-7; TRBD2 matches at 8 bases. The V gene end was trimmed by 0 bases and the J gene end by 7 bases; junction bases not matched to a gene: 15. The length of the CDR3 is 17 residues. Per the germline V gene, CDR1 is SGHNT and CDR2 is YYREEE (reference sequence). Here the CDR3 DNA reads TGTGCCAGCAGCTTGGGGAGCGGGAGAGCCCCGTACGTTGAGCAGTACTTC. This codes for CASSLGSGRAPYVEQYF.

CDR3 amino acids: CASSLFSDQETQYF. The CDR3, as DNA: TGCGCCAGCAGCTTGTTTAGTGACCAAGAGACCCAGTACTTC. This chain links TRBV5-1 with TRBJ2-5; D is unclear. The CDR3 runs 14 residues. Germline V CDR1 and CDR2: SGHRS, YFSETQ. Trimming left V 1 base short and J 0 bases short, with 7 bases between.

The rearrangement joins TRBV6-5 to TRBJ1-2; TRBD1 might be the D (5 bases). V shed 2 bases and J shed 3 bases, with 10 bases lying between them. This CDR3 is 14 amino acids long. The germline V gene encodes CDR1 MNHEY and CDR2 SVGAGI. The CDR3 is CASSYQGQDYGYTF. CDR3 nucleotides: TGTGCCAGCAGTTACCAAGGACAAGACTATGGCTACACCTTC.

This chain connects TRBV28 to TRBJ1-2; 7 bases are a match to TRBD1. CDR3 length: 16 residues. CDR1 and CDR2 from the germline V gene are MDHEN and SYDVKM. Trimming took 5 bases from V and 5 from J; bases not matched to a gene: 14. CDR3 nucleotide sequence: TGTGCCAGCAGTGGAGACATCGTACAGGGGAAGTATGGCTACACCTTC. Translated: CASSGDIVQGKYGYTF.

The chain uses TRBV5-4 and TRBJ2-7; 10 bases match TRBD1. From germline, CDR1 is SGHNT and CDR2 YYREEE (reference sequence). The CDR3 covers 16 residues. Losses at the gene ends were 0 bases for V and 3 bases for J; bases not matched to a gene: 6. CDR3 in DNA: TGTGCCAGCAGCTTGGCCGGGGGGACAGGGGACTACGAGCAGTACTTC. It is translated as CASSLAGGTGDYEQYF.

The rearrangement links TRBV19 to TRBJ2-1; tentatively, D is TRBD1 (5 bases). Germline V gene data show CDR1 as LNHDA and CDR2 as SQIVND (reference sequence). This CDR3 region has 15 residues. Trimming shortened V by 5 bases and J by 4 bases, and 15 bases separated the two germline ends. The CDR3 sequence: CASSLQEPAYNEQFF. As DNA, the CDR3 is TGTGCCAGTAGTCTACAGGAACCAGCTTACAATGAGCAGTTCTTC.

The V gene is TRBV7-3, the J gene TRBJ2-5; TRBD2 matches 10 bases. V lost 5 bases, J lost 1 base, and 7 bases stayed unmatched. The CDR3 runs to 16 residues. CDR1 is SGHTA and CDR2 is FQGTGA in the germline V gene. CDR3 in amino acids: CASSPGAGGPQETQYF. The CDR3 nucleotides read TGTGCCAGCAGCCCGGGAGCGGGAGGGCCCCAAGAGACCCAGTACTTC.

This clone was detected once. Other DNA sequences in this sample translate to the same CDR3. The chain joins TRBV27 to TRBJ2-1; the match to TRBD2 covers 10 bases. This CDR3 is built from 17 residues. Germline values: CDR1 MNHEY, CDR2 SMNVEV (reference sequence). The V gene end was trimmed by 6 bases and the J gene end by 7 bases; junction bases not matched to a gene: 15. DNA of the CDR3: TGTGCCAGCAGCTCTCGACTGATAGCGGGAGGTAGAAATGAGCAGTTCTTC. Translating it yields CASSSRLIAGGRNEQFF.

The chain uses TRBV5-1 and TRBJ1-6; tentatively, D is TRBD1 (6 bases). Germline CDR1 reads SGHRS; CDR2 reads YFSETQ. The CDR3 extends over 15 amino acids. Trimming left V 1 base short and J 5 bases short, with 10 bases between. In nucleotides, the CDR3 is TGCGCCAGCAGCTTGAAACCAGGGGATAATTCACCCCTCCACTTT. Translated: CASSLKPGDNSPLHF.

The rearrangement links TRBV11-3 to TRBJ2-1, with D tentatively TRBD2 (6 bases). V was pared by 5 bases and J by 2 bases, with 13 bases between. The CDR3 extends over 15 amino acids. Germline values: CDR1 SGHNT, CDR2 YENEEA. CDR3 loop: CASSPRSGTYNEQFF. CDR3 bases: TGTGCCAGCAGCCCCCGTAGCGGAACCTACAATGAGCAGTTCTTC. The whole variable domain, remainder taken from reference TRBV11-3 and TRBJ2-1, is EAGVVQSPRYKIIEKKQPVAFWCNPISGHNTLYWYLQNLGQGPELLIRYENEEAVDDSQLPKDRFSAERLKGVDSTLKIQPAELGDSAVYLCASSPRSGTYNEQFFGPGTRLTVL.

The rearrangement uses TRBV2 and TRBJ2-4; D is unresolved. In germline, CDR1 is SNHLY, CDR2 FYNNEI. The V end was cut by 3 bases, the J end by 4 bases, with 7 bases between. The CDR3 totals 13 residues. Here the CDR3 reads CASSDSPKNIQYF. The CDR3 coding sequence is TGTGCCAGCAGTGATAGTCCTAAAAACATTCAGTACTTC.

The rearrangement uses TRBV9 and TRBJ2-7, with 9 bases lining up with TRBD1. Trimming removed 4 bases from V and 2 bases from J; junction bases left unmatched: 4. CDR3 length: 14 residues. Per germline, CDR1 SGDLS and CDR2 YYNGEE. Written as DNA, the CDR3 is TGTGCCAGCAGCTACCGGGACAGGGCCTACGAGCAGTACTTC. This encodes CASSYRDRAYEQYF.

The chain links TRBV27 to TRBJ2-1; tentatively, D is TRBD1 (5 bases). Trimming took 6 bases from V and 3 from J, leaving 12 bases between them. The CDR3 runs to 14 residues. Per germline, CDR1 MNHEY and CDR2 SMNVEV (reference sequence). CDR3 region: CASSRMDIYNEQFF. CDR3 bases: TGTGCCAGCAGCCGCATGGACATCTACAATGAGCAGTTCTTC.

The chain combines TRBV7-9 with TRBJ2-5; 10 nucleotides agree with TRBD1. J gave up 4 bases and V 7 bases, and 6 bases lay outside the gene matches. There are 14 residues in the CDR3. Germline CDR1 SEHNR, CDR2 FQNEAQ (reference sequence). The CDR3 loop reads CASTWTGGRETQYF. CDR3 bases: TGTGCCAGCACATGGACAGGGGGACGAGAGACCCAGTACTTC.

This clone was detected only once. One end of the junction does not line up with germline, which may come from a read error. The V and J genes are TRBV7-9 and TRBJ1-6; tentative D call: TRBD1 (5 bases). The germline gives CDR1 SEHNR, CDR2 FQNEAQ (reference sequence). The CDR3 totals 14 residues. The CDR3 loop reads CSSSLDSKNSPLHF. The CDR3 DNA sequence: TGTTCCAGCAGCTTAGACAGCAAGAATTCACCCCTCCACTTT.

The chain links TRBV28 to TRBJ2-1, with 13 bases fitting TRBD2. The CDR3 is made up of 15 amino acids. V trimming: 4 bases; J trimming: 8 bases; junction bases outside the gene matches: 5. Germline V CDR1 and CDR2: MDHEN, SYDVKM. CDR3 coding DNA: TGTGCCAGCAGTTCCGGGACTAGCGGGGTCCATGAGCAGTTCTTC. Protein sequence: CASSSGTSGVHEQFF.

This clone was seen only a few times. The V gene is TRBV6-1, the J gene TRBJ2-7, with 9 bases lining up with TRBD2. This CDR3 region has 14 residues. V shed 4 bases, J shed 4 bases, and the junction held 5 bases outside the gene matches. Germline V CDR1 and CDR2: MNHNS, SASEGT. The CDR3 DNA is TGTGCCAGCAGTGCGACTAGCGGATCTTACGAGCAGTACTTC. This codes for CASSATSGSYEQYF.